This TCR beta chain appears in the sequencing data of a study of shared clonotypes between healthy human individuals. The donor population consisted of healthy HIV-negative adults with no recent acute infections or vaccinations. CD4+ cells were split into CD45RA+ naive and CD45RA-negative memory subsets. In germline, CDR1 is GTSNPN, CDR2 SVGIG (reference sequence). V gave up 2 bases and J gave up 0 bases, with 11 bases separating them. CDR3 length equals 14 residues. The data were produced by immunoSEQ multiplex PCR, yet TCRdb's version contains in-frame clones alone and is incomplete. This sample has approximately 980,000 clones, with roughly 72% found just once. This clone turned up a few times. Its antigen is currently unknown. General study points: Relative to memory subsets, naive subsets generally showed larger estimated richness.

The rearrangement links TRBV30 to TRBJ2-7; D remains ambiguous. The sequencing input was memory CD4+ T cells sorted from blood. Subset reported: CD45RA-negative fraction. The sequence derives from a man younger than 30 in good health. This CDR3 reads CAWSRSAISYEQYF. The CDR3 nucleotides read TGTGCCTGGAGTCGGTCAGCTATCTCCTACGAGCAGTACTTC.